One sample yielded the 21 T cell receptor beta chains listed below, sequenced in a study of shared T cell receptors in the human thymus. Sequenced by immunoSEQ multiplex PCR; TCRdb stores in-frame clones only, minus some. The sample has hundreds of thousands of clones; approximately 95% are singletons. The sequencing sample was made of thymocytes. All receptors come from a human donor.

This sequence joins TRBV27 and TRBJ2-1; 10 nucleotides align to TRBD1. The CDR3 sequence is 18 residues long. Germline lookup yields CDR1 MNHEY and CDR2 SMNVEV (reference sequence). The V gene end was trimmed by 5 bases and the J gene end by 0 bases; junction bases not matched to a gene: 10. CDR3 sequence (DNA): TGTGCCAGCAGTCCCTCAGGGACAGGGGATCCCTCCTACAATGAGCAGTTCTTC. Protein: CASSPSGTGDPSYNEQFF.

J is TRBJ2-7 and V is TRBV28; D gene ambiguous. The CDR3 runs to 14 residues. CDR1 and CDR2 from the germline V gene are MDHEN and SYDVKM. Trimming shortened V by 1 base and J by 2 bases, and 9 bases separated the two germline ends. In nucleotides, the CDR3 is TGTGCCAGCAGTTTATTTGCCGGTGCCTACGAGCAGTACTTC. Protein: CASSLFAGAYEQYF.

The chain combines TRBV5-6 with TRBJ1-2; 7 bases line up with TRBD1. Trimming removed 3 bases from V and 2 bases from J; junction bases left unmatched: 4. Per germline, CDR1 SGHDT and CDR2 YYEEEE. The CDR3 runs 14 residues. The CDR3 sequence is CASSWDSENYGYTF. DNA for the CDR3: TGTGCCAGCAGCTGGGACAGCGAGAACTATGGCTACACCTTC.

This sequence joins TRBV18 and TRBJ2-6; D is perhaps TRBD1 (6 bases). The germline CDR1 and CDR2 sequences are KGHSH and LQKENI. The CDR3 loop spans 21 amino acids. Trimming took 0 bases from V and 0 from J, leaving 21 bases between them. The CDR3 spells CASSPPIPPWTVVSGANVLTF. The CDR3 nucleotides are TGTGCCAGCTCACCACCTATCCCCCCGTGGACAGTTGTCTCTGGGGCCAACGTCCTGACTTTC.

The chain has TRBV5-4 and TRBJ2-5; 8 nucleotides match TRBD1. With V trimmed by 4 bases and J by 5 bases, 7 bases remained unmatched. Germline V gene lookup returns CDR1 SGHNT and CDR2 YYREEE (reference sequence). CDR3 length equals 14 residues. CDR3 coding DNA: TGTGCCAGCAGCGGAGAGGACAGGGAGGAGACCCAGTACTTC. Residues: CASSGEDREETQYF.

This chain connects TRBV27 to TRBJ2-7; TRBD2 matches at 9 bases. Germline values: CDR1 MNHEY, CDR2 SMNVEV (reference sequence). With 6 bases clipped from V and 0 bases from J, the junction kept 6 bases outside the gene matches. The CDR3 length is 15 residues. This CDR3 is CASSRTSVSSYEQYF. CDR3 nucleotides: TGTGCCAGCAGCAGGACTAGCGTGAGCTCCTACGAGCAGTACTTC.

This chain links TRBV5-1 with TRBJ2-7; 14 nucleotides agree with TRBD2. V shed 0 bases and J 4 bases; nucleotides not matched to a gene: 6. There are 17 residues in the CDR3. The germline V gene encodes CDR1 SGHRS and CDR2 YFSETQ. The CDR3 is CASSLEMTSGRGYEQYF. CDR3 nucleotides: TGCGCCAGCAGCTTGGAGATGACTAGCGGGAGGGGGTACGAGCAGTACTTC.

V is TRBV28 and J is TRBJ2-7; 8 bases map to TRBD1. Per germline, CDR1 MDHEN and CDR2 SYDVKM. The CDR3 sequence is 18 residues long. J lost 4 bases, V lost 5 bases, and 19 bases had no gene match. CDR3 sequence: CASSIYRLPRGRAYEQYF. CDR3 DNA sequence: TGTGCCAGCAGTATCTACCGCCTTCCCAGGGGGCGCGCTTACGAGCAGTACTTC.

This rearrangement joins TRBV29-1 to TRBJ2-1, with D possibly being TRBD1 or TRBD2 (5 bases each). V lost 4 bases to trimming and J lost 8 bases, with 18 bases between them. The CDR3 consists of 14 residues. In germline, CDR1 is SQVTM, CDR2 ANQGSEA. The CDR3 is CSVARTRDLDEQFF. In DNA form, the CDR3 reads TGCAGCGTTGCAAGGACCCGGGACCTCGATGAGCAGTTCTTC.

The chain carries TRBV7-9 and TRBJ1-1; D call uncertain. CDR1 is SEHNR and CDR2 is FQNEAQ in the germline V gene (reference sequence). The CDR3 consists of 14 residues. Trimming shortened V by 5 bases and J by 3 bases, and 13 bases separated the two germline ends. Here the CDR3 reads CASSPEMLDTEAFF. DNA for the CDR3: TGTGCCAGCAGCCCAGAAATGTTGGACACTGAAGCTTTCTTT.

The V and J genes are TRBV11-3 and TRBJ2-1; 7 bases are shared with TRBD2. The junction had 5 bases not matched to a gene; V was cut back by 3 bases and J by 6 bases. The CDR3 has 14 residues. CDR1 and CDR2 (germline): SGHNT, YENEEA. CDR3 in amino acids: CASSFEGGSNEQFF. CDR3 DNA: TGTGCCAGCAGCTTCGAGGGAGGGAGCAATGAGCAGTTCTTC.

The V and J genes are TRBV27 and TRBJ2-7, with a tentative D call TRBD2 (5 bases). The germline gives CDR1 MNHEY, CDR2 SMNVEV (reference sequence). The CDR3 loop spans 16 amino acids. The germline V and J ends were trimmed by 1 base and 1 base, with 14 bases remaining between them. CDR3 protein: CASSLFSGYFSYEQYF. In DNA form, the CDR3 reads TGTGCCAGCAGTTTATTCTCGGGATATTTTTCCTACGAGCAGTACTTC.

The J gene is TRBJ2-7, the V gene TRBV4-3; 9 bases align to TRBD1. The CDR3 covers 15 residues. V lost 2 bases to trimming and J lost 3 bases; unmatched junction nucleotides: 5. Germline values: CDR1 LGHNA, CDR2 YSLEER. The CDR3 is CASSQRDRGYYEQYF. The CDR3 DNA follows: TGCGCCAGCAGCCAAAGAGACAGGGGGTACTACGAGCAGTACTTC.

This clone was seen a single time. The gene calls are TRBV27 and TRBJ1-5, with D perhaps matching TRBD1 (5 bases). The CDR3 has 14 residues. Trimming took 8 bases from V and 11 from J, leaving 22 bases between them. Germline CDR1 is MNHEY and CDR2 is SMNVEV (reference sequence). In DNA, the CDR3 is TGTGCCAGCGCTACGATGGGACCCCAGGAGACCCAGCATTTT. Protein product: CASATMGPQETQHF.

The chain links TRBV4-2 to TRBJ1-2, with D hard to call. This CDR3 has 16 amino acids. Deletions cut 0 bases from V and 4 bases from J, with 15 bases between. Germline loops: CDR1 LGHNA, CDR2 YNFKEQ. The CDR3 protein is CASSQELRQLVYGYTF. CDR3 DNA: TGTGCCAGCAGCCAAGAACTAAGACAACTCGTCTATGGCTACACCTTC.

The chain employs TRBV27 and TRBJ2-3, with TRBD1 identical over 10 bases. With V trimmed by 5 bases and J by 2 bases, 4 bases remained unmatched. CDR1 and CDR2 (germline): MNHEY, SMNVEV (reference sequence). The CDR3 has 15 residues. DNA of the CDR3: TGTGCCAGCAGTACCGGGACAGGGGCCACAGATACGCAGTATTTT. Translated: CASSTGTGATDTQYF.

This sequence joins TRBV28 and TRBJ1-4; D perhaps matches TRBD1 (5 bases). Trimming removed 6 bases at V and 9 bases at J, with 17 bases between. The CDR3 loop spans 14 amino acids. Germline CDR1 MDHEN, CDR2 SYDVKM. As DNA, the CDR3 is TGTGCCAGCAGGGGACCGACCCCGCCAAAAAAACTGTTTTTT. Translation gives CASRGPTPPKKLFF.

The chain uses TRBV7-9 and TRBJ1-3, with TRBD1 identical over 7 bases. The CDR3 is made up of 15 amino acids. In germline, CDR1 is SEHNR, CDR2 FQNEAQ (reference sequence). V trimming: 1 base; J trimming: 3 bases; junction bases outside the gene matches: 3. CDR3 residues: CASSLVQGLGNTIYF. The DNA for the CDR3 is TGTGCCAGCAGCTTAGTACAGGGGCTTGGAAACACCATATATTTT.

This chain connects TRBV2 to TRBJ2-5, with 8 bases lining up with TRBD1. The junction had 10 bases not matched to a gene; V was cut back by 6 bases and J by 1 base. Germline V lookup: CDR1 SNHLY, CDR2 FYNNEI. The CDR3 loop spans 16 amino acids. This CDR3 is CASSTLDRVPQETQYF. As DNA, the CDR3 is TGTGCCAGCAGCACGCTGGACAGGGTTCCCCAAGAGACCCAGTACTTC.

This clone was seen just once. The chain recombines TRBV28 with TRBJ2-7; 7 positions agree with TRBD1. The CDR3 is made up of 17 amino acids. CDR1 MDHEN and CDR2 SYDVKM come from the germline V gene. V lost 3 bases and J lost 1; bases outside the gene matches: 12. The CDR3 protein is CASSFRGPRQGSYEQYF. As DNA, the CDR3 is TGTGCCAGCAGTTTTCGGGGACCGCGACAGGGTTCCTACGAGCAGTACTTC.

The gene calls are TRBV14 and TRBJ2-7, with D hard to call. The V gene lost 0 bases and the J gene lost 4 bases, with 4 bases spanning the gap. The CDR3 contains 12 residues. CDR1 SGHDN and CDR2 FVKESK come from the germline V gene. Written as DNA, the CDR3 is TGTGCCAGCAGCCAAGACAGGTACGAGCAGTACTTC. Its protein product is CASSQDRYEQYF. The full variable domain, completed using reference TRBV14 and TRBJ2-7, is EAGVTQFPSHSVIEKGQTVTLRCDPISGHDNLYWYRRVMGKEIKFLLHFVKESKQDESGMPNNRFLAERTGGTYSTLKVQPAELEDSGVYFCASSQDRYEQYFGPGTRLTVT.